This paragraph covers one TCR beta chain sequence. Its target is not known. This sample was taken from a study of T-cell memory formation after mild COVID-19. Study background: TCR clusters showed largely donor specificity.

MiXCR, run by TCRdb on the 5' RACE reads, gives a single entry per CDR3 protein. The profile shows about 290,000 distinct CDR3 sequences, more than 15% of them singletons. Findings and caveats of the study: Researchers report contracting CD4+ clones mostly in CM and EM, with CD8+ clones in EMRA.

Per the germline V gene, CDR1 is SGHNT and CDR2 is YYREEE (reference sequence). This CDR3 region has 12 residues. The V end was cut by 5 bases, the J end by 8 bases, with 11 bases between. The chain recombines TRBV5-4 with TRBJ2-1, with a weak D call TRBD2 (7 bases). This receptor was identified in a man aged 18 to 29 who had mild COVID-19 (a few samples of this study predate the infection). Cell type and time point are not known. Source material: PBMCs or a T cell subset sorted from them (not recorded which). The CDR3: CASSWGGYEQFF. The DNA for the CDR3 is TGTGCCAGCAGTTGGGGGGGCTATGAGCAGTTCTTC.